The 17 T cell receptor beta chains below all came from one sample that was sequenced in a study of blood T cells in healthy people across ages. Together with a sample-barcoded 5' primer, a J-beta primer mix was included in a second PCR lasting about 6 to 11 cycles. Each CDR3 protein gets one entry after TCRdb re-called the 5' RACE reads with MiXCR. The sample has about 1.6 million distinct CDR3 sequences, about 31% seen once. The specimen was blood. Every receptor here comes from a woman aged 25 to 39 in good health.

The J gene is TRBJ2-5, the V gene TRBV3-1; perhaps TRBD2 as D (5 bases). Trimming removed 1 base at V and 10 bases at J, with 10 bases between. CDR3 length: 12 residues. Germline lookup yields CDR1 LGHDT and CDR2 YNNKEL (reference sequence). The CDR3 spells CASSQGEGSQYF. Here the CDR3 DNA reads TGTGCCAGCAGCCAAGGAGAGGGTAGCCAGTACTTC.

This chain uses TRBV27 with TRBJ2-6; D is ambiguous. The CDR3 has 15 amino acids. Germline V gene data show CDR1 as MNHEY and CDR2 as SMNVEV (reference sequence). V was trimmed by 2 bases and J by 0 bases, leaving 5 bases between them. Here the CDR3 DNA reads TGTGCCAGCAGTTTACACGTCTCTGGGGCCAACGTCCTGACTTTC. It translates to CASSLHVSGANVLTF.

The CDR3 DNA reads as TGTGCCAGCAGTTTATCATTGGGAGGTTGGGATACGCAGTATTTT. This encodes CASSLSLGGWDTQYF. This rearrangement joins TRBV27 to TRBJ2-3, with D tentatively TRBD2 (6 bases). V was clipped by 0 bases and J by 6 bases, with 13 bases between them. Germline-derived CDR1 and CDR2 are MNHEY and SMNVEV (reference sequence). The CDR3 contains 15 residues.

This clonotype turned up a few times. CDR3: CASSEGVPGGGEQYF. The CDR3 DNA follows: TGTGCCAGCAGTGAAGGAGTGCCAGGGGGCGGGGAGCAGTACTTC. This chain uses TRBV6-1 with TRBJ2-7; 8 bases match TRBD1. Germline V lookup: CDR1 MNHNS, CDR2 SASEGT. The CDR3 extends over 15 amino acids. The junction had 9 bases not matched to a gene; V was cut back by 1 base and J by 7 bases.

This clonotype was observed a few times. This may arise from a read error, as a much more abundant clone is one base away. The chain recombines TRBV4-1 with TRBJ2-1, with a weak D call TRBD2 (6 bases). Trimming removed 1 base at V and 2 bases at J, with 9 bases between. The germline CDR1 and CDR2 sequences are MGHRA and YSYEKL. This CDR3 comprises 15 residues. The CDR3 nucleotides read TGCGCCAGCAGCCAAGGACTAGTACCCTACAATGAGCAGTTCTTC. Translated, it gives CASSQGLVPYNEQFF.

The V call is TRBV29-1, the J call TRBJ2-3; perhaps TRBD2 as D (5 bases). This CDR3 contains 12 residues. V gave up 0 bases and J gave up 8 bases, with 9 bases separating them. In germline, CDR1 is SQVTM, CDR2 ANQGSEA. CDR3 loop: CSVEESSTTQYF. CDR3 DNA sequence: TGCAGCGTTGAAGAGTCTAGCACTACGCAGTATTTT.

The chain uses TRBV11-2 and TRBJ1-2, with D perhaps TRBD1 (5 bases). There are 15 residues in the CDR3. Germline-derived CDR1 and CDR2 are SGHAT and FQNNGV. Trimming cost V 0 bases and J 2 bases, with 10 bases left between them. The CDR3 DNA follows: TGTGCCAGCAGCTTAGATGGCAGGGCCAACTATGGCTACACCTTC. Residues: CASSLDGRANYGYTF.

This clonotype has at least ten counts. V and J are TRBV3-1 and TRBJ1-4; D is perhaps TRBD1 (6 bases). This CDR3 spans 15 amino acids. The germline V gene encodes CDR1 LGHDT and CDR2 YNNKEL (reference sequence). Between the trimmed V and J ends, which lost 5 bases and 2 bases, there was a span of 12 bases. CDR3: CASSFSGGTNEKLFF. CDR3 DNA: TGTGCCAGCAGCTTCTCCGGGGGCACTAATGAAAAACTGTTTTTT.

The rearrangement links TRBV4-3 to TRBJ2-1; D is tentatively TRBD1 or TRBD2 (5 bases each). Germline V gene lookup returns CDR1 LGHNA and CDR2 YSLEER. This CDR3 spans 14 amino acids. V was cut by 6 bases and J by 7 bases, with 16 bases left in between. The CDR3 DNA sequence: TGCGCCAGCAGTCGAGCGGCGGACAATAATGAGCAGTTCTTC. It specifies CASSRAADNNEQFF.

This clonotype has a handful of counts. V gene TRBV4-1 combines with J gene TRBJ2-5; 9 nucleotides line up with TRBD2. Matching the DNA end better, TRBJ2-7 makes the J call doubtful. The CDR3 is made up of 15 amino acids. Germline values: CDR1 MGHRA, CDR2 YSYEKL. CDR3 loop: CASSQVQAGGYEQYF. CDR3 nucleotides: TGCGCCAGCAGCCAAGTGCAAGCGGGAGGCTACGAGCAGTACTTC.

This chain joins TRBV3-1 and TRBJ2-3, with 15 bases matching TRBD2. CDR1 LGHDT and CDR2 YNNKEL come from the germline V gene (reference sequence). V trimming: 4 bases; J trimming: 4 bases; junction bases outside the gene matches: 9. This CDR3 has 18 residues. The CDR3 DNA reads TGTGCCAGCAGCCCGAGGACTAGCGGGGGGGCTGTGGCAGATACGCAGTATTTT. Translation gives CASSPRTSGGAVADTQYF.

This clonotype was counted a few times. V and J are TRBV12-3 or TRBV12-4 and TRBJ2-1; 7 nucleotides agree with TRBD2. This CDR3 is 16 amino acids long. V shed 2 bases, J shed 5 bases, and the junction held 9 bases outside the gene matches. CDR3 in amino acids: CASSLLASGDHNEQFF. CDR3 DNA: TGTGCCAGCAGTTTATTGGCCAGCGGGGACCACAATGAGCAGTTCTTC.

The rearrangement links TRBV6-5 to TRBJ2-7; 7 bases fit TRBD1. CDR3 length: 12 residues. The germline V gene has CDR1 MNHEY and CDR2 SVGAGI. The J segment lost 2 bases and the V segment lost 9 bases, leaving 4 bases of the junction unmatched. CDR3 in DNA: TGTGCCAGTGGGGACAGACCCTACGAGCAGTACTTC. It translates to CASGDRPYEQYF.

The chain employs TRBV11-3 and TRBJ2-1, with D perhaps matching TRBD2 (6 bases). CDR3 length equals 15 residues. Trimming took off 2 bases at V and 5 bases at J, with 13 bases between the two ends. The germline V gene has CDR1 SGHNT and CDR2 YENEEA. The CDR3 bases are TGTGCCAGCAGCTTACACGGGAGAGGGGACAATGAGCAGTTCTTC. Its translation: CASSLHGRGDNEQFF.

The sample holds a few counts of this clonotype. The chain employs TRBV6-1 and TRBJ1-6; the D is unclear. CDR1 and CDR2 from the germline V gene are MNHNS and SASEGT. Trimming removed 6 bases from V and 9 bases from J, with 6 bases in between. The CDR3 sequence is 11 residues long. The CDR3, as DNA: TGTGCCAGCAGCGGGTTTTCACCCCTCCACTTT. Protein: CASSGFSPLHF.

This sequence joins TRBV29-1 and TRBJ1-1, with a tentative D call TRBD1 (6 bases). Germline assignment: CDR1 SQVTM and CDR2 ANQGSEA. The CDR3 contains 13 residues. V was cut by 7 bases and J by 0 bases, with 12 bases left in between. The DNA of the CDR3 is TGCAGCGCGCGGGGGGCCCTGAACACTGAAGCTTTCTTT. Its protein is CSARGALNTEAFF.

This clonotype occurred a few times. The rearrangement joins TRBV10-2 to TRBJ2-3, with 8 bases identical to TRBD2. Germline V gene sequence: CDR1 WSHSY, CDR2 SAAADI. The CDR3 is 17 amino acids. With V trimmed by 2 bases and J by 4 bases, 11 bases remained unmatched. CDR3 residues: CASSEQWRTSHSDTQYF. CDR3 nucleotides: TGCGCCAGCAGTGAGCAATGGAGGACTAGCCACTCAGATACGCAGTATTTT.